The TCR beta chain described here comes from a study of a mutant IDH1 vaccine in newly diagnosed glioma. Time point meaning: week 35, safety follow-up. It was 300 ug of mutant IDH1 20-mer peptide that made up each vaccine dose, given with topical imiquimod. Concerning this clone itself: Its specificity is unknown.

Deletions cut 3 bases from V and 6 bases from J, with 17 bases between. Germline V CDR1 and CDR2: KGHSH, LQKENI. This CDR3 is 15 amino acids long. Produced via immunoSEQ multiplex PCR; TCRdb's table is partial and in-frame only. This sample has tens of thousands of clones, with roughly 90% found just once. This receptor was obtained from a man aged 40-49 years with glioma. The source was PBMCs, collected from a glioma patient whose treatment included an IDH1 peptide vaccine. The chain carries TRBV18 and TRBJ1-2; D gene uncertain. The CDR3 protein is CASSPEHRSGHGYTF. The CDR3 DNA reads TGTGCCAGCTCACCCGAACACCGGTCCGGACATGGCTACACCTTC.